One sample yielded the 30 T cell receptor beta chains listed below, sequenced in a study of OX40 agonist ivuxolimab in advanced cancers. Data came from immunoSEQ multiplex PCR; TCRdb stores just in-frame clones and leaves some out. The sample includes around 40,000 clones, 70% to 90% of them seen just once. The material was CD4+ or CD8+ T cells sorted from blood, obtained in a trial of the OX40 agonist ivuxolimab. These receptors were obtained from an adult with an advanced solid tumor such as melanoma, head and neck, liver or kidney cancer.

This clone turned up a few times. V and J are TRBV6-1 and TRBJ1-1, with TRBD1 as a possible D gene (5 bases). Per germline, CDR1 MNHNS and CDR2 SASEGT. Deletions cut 2 bases from V and 1 base from J, with 8 bases between. The CDR3 is 14 residues long. The CDR3: CASSEKRGNTEAFF. The DNA of the CDR3 is TGTGCCAGCAGTGAAAAAAGGGGGAACACTGAAGCTTTCTTT.

The chain uses TRBV27 and TRBJ1-4; D not certain. This CDR3 region has 15 residues. From germline, CDR1 is MNHEY and CDR2 SMNVEV (reference sequence). The V and J ends lost 6 bases and 4 bases respectively, with 15 bases between them. The CDR3 bases are TGTGCCAGCAGCAGTAGGAGGACTTTTAATGAAAAACTGTTTTTT. Protein product: CASSSRRTFNEKLFF.

The gene calls are TRBV27 and TRBJ2-7, with 7 bases lining up with TRBD1. V shed 4 bases, J shed 3 bases, and the junction held 9 bases outside the gene matches. The CDR3 extends over 15 amino acids. Germline V gene data show CDR1 as MNHEY and CDR2 as SMNVEV (reference sequence). The CDR3 region is CASSSWDSVIYEQYF. The DNA of the CDR3 is TGTGCCAGCAGTTCTTGGGACAGCGTTATCTACGAGCAGTACTTC.

The chain links TRBV25-1 to TRBJ2-5, with unresolved D. The CDR3 runs 12 residues. The germline V gene encodes CDR1 MGHDK and CDR2 SYGVNS. V gave up 8 bases and J gave up 5 bases, with 12 bases separating them. The CDR3 spells CASGVVWETQYF. The CDR3 coding sequence is TGTGCCAGCGGGGTGGTCTGGGAGACCCAGTACTTC.

The chain carries TRBV28 and TRBJ2-3; 8 nucleotides agree with TRBD2. The CDR3 spans 15 residues. The ends lost 5 bases at V and 2 bases at J; junction bases unmatched: 6. CDR1 is MDHEN and CDR2 is SYDVKM in the germline V gene. The CDR3 sequence: CASSTSGGYTDTQYF. Written as DNA, the CDR3 is TGTGCCAGCAGTACTAGCGGCGGTTACACAGATACGCAGTATTTT.

This chain joins TRBV5-5 and TRBJ1-2; TRBD1 might be the D (5 bases). The germline gives CDR1 SGHKS, CDR2 YYEKEE (reference sequence). V was cut by 1 base and J by 2 bases, with 12 bases left in between. The CDR3 runs 15 residues. CDR3 region: CASSLYWGENYGYTF. The CDR3 DNA is TGTGCCAGCAGCTTGTACTGGGGCGAGAACTATGGCTACACCTTC.

The genes are TRBV7-2 and TRBJ2-7; D unclear. V was clipped by 0 bases and J by 2 bases, with 14 bases between them. The V gene's germline CDR1 is SGHTA and CDR2 FQGNSA. The CDR3 spans 16 residues. The CDR3 DNA reads TGTGCCAGCAGCTTAGCGGCGGATGGGTCCGCCTACGAGCAGTACTTC. This codes for CASSLAADGSAYEQYF.

The gene calls are TRBV28 and TRBJ1-2; D gene uncertain. The CDR3 runs to 14 residues. Trimming removed 2 bases at V and 4 bases at J, with 11 bases between. Germline V CDR1 and CDR2: MDHEN, SYDVKM. The CDR3 protein is CASSLVGNRYGYTF. As DNA, the CDR3 is TGTGCCAGCAGTTTAGTCGGGAACCGCTATGGCTACACCTTC.

The chain employs TRBV7-9 and TRBJ2-1; the match to TRBD2 covers 9 bases. V gave up 4 bases and J gave up 0 bases; unmatched junction bases: 7. In germline, CDR1 is SEHNR, CDR2 FQNEAQ (reference sequence). The CDR3 extends over 17 amino acids. In DNA form, the CDR3 reads TGTGCCAGCAGCTCGGCAAGTAGCGGGAGCTCCTACAATGAGCAGTTCTTC. It encodes CASSSASSGSSYNEQFF.

The chain has TRBV27 and TRBJ2-1; D tentatively fits TRBD1 or TRBD2 (5 bases each). From germline, CDR1 is MNHEY and CDR2 SMNVEV (reference sequence). This CDR3 comprises 15 residues. The V end was cut by 4 bases, the J end by 6 bases, with 16 bases between. Written as DNA, the CDR3 is TGTGCCAGCAGTTCCCCGGGGCGGCAGTTCAATGAGCAGTTCTTC. Protein sequence: CASSSPGRQFNEQFF.

This clone has only one observation. The chain recombines TRBV5-1 with TRBJ1-2; perhaps TRBD1 as D (5 bases). With 2 bases removed from V and 1 base from J, the gap between germline ends came to 15 bases. Germline values: CDR1 SGHRS, CDR2 YFSETQ. The CDR3 spans 16 residues. DNA for the CDR3: TGCGCCAGCAGCTTAAGCCACCCGGGACGTAACTATGGCTACACCTTC. Residues: CASSLSHPGRNYGYTF.

The chain joins TRBV7-6 to TRBJ2-2; perhaps TRBD2 as D (5 bases). Trimming stripped 0 bases from V and 6 bases from J, with 8 bases between. This CDR3 region has 14 residues. Per the germline V gene, CDR1 is SGHVS and CDR2 is FNYEAQ. CDR3 DNA sequence: TGTGCCAGCAGCTTAGCTGAGGGAGCCGGGGAGCTGTTTTTT. It specifies CASSLAEGAGELFF.

The chain has TRBV30 and TRBJ1-2, with D unclear. The germline CDR1 and CDR2 sequences are GTSNPN and SVGIG (reference sequence). The CDR3 sequence is 13 residues long. Trimming took 6 bases from V and 0 from J, leaving 11 bases between them. This CDR3 reads CACYIGANYGYTF. The CDR3 DNA reads TGTGCCTGTTACATCGGAGCTAACTATGGCTACACCTTC.

The rearrangement joins TRBV5-5 to TRBJ2-7, with a tentative D call TRBD2 (7 bases). In germline, CDR1 is SGHKS, CDR2 YYEKEE (reference sequence). V was trimmed by 4 bases and J by 4 bases, leaving 27 bases between them. This CDR3 region has 18 residues. The CDR3 sequence is CASSLSPGGGGLRYEQYF. Written as DNA, the CDR3 is TGTGCCAGCAGCCTAAGCCCCGGAGGGGGAGGGCTCCGTTACGAGCAGTACTTC.

The chain joins TRBV4-3 to TRBJ1-2; TRBD1 is a possible D gene (6 bases). The germline V and J ends were trimmed by 2 bases and 3 bases, with 13 bases remaining between them. In germline, CDR1 is LGHNA, CDR2 YSLEER. The CDR3 contains 15 residues. The CDR3 loop reads CASSQRLRGDYGYTF. For the CDR3, the DNA is TGCGCCAGCAGCCAAAGGTTGAGGGGGGACTATGGCTACACCTTC.

The chain uses TRBV6-1 and TRBJ2-7, with 9 bases aligning to TRBD2. Germline-derived CDR1 and CDR2 are MNHNS and SASEGT. The V gene end was trimmed by 3 bases and the J gene end by 2 bases; junction bases not matched to a gene: 8. The length of the CDR3 is 16 residues. CDR3 bases: TGTGCCAGCAGTGAGATAGGAAGCGGGAGGCCCTACGAGCAGTACTTC. Its translation: CASSEIGSGRPYEQYF.

The chain has TRBV19 and TRBJ1-2; no firm D call. The CDR3 length is 12 residues. V was shortened by 8 bases and J by 8 bases, with 15 bases between the two germline ends. Germline CDR1 reads LNHDA; CDR2 reads SQIVND (reference sequence). CDR3 in amino acids: CASFSSLYGYTF. For the CDR3, the DNA is TGTGCCAGTTTTTCCTCACTCTACGGCTACACCTTC.

This clone was seen a handful of times. The CDR3 DNA sequence: TGTGCCAGTAGCTTACTAGCCTCCAAAGAGACCCAGTACTTC. The encoded protein is CASSLLASKETQYF. The chain links TRBV19 to TRBJ2-5, with TRBD2 as a possible D gene (6 bases). The germline V gene encodes CDR1 LNHDA and CDR2 SQIVND (reference sequence). The V gene lost 6 bases and the J gene lost 3 bases, with 14 bases spanning the gap. The CDR3 extends over 14 amino acids.

The sample holds one count of this clone. This chain joins TRBV29-1 and TRBJ1-1; the D is unclear. Germline values: CDR1 SQVTM, CDR2 ANQGSEA. The ends were cut back, 3 bases at V and 0 bases at J, with 17 bases in the middle. The CDR3 is 16 residues long. CDR3 DNA sequence: TGCAGCGTTGATCTCATGTCTAGGCAGGTGAACACTGAAGCTTTCTTT. It specifies CSVDLMSRQVNTEAFF.

The chain has TRBV27 and TRBJ2-1, with D hard to call. The CDR3 extends over 14 amino acids. The germline CDR1 and CDR2 sequences are MNHEY and SMNVEV (reference sequence). V was shortened by 4 bases and J by 4 bases, with 11 bases between the two germline ends. CDR3 amino acids: CASSSKLSYNEQFF. In DNA, the CDR3 is TGTGCCAGCAGTTCGAAATTATCGTACAATGAGCAGTTCTTC.

In regard to this clone: The junction differs from germline at one of its ends, possibly a read error. The genes are TRBV7-9 and TRBJ1-1; D gene unclear. The CDR3 is made up of 9 amino acids. CDR1 and CDR2 (germline): SEHNR, FQNEAQ (reference sequence). The CDR3 sequence: CASSPRREF. CDR3 sequence (DNA): TGTGCCAGCAGCCCCCGACGAGAATTT.

The genes are TRBV7-9 and TRBJ2-7; D is undetermined. This CDR3 contains 14 residues. V was pared by 1 base and J by 2 bases, with 9 bases between. Germline V gene lookup returns CDR1 SEHNR and CDR2 FQNEAQ (reference sequence). The CDR3 protein is CASSLVAVPYEQYF. In DNA form, the CDR3 reads TGTGCCAGCAGCTTAGTTGCGGTCCCCTACGAGCAGTACTTC.

The gene calls are TRBV5-4 and TRBJ1-2; 9 nucleotides agree with TRBD1. Per germline, CDR1 SGHNT and CDR2 YYREEE (reference sequence). The CDR3 length is 15 residues. J lost 7 bases, V lost 0 bases, and 7 bases had no gene match. CDR3 in DNA: TGTGCCAGCAGCTTGGCCGGGACAGGGTGGGCTGGCTACACCTTC. It encodes CASSLAGTGWAGYTF.

V usage is TRBV28 and J usage is TRBJ2-7; D is perhaps TRBD2 (7 bases). Deletions cut 4 bases from V and 3 bases from J, with 16 bases between. The CDR3 is 15 residues long. Germline V CDR1 and CDR2: MDHEN, SYDVKM. The CDR3 DNA sequence: TGTGCCAGCAGTTCGGCAGAGGGGGAGGGCTACGAGCAGTACTTC. It encodes CASSSAEGEGYEQYF.

This rearrangement joins TRBV30 to TRBJ2-5, with 9 bases fitting TRBD2. Per germline, CDR1 GTSNPN and CDR2 SVGIG (reference sequence). With V trimmed by 1 base and J by 2 bases, 8 bases remained unmatched. The CDR3 is 16 amino acids. The CDR3 nucleotides read TGTGCCTGGAGTGGCGGGGGGGCGGGACGACAAGAGACCCAGTACTTC. This translates into CAWSGGGAGRQETQYF.

CDR3 nucleotides: TGTGCCTGGAGTGAGGGGTTCCACCAGATTGAGACCCAGTACTTC. Its protein product is CAWSEGFHQIETQYF. The V and J genes are TRBV30 and TRBJ2-5; D might be TRBD1 (5 bases). The CDR3 covers 15 residues. V was pared by 1 base and J by 5 bases, with 17 bases between. CDR1 GTSNPN and CDR2 SVGIG come from the germline V gene (reference sequence).

This clone appeared a single time. The V call is TRBV6-5, the J call TRBJ2-3; the D is unclear. Trimming took off 5 bases at V and 2 bases at J, with 11 bases between the two ends. Germline-derived CDR1 and CDR2 are MNHEY and SVGAGI. This CDR3 comprises 14 residues. The CDR3 here is CASSEKGLTDTQYF. CDR3 bases: TGTGCCAGCAGTGAGAAGGGCCTCACAGATACGCAGTATTTT.

The chain carries TRBV10-3 and TRBJ2-6; the match to TRBD1 covers 8 bases. CDR3 length: 17 residues. Germline V lookup: CDR1 ENHRY, CDR2 SYGVKD. V lost 5 bases to trimming and J lost 3 bases; unmatched junction nucleotides: 9. CDR3: CAISSGTGLGGANVLTF. CDR3 nucleotide sequence: TGTGCCATCAGTTCCGGGACAGGTCTAGGTGGGGCCAACGTCCTGACTTTC.

The V and J genes are TRBV5-1 and TRBJ1-4; TRBD1 is a possible D gene (5 bases). The CDR3 consists of 14 residues. CDR1 SGHRS and CDR2 YFSETQ come from the germline V gene. Trimming left V 0 bases short and J 4 bases short, with 7 bases between. CDR3 in amino acids: CASSLGQGNEKLFF. The CDR3 nucleotides read TGCGCCAGCAGCTTGGGCCAGGGTAATGAAAAACTGTTTTTT.

The chain couples TRBV5-1 to TRBJ1-1; the D is unclear. Trimming took 0 bases from V and 6 from J, leaving 3 bases between them. Germline V gene lookup returns CDR1 SGHRS and CDR2 YFSETQ. CDR3 size: 11 residues. The CDR3 spells CASSLGPEAFF. CDR3 DNA sequence: TGCGCCAGCAGCTTGGGGCCTGAAGCTTTCTTT.